This TCR beta chain stems from a study of cytomegalovirus exposure and HLA in healthy donors. Whole-study findings and limits: TCR beta chains numbering more than 150 were designated cytomegalovirus-associated.

Clones were read by immunoSEQ multiplex PCR, and TCRdb kept only the in-frame ones, dropping some. The table shows over 150,000 clones, with about 86% occurring only once. In regard to this clone: The antigen is not known.

Among the 120 subjects of the validation cohort, separate from the roughly 700-subject first cohort, were the donors. This CDR3 contains 13 residues. Germline V gene sequence: CDR1 MGHDK, CDR2 SYGVNS. J was trimmed by 8 bases and V by 6 bases; bases with no gene match: 7. Sample: PBMCs. The receptor was isolated from a human donor in good health. The genes are TRBV25-1 and TRBJ2-1; 7 bases are shared with TRBD2. The chain's CDR3 is CASSRTSSDEQFF. CDR3 bases: TGTGCCAGCAGCCGGACTAGTAGCGATGAGCAGTTCTTC.